This TCR beta chain was identified during a study of shared clonotypes between healthy human individuals. Study-wide findings and caveats: Sampling involved blood alone; tissue repertoires likely differ.

The ends were cut back, 6 bases at V and 11 bases at J, with 16 bases in the middle. Germline assignment: CDR1 DFQATT and CDR2 SNEGSKA (reference sequence). CDR3 length: 11 amino acids. TCRdb's copy holds only in-frame clones and misses some; the assay was immunoSEQ multiplex PCR. The profile shows about 87,000 clones, less than 60% of them singletons. Comment on this clone: Antigen: not known.

The material sequenced was PBMCs. The sequence was obtained from a woman between 35 and 50 years old in good health. Some clones in this sample may be carry-over from other donors' samples. The V gene is TRBV20-1, the J gene TRBJ1-1; D is possibly TRBD1 (5 bases). The CDR3 bases are TGCAGTGCGGGGGAGGGGCGGCTGGCTTTCTTT. Amino acid sequence: CSAGEGRLAFF.